The 2 T cell receptor beta chains below were found in one sample sequenced in a study of blood T cells in healthy people across ages. Using a J-beta primer mix together with a sample-barcoded 5' primer, a second PCR was run for 7 to 11 cycles. A single record per CDR3 protein comes from TCRdb applying MiXCR to the 5' RACE reads. The sample records some 850,000 distinct CDR3 sequences, 20% to 30% being singletons. The sample was also linked to a second study, of T cells of mothers and their children.

The sequenced sample consisted of blood. Every receptor here comes from a boy younger than 18 in good health.

The chain links TRBV27 to TRBJ2-1; TRBD1 matches 10 bases. The J call may be incorrect, as the DNA end agrees better with TRBJ2-7. There are 14 residues in the CDR3. The germline V gene has CDR1 MNHEY and CDR2 SMNVEV (reference sequence). The CDR3 is CASSPDRGIGEQYF. The CDR3 region has the DNA TGTGCCAGCAGTCCGGACAGGGGGATCGGCGAGCAGTACTTC.

This clonotype was observed a few times. The chain links TRBV5-1 to TRBJ1-1, with TRBD1 identical over 11 bases. Germline V CDR1 and CDR2: SGHRS, YFSETQ. The CDR3 loop spans 15 amino acids. After removal of 2 bases from V and 5 bases from J, the junction contained 5 bases not matched to a gene. CDR3 sequence reads: CASSFRGTGGTEAFF. The CDR3 DNA reads as TGCGCCAGCAGCTTCCGGGGGACAGGGGGGACTGAAGCTTTCTTT.